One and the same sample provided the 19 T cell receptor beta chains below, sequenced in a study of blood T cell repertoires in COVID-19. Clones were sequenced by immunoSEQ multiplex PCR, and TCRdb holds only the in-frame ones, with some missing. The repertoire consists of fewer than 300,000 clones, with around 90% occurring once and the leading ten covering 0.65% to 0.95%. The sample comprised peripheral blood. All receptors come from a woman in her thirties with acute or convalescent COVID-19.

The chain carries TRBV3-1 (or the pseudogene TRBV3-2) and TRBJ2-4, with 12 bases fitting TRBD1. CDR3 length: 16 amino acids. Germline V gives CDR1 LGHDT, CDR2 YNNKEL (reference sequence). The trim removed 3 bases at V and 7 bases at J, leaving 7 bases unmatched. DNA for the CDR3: TGTGCCAGCAGCCATAGGGGACAGGGGGCCTTTAACATTCAGTACTTC. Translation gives CASSHRGQGAFNIQYF.

Written as DNA, the CDR3 is TGTGCCAGCAGTCTAAGGGGTGAGCAGTTCTTC. Residues: CASSLRGEQFF. The chain couples TRBV9 to TRBJ2-1, with D possibly being TRBD1 (5 bases). The ends were cut back, 5 bases at V and 9 bases at J, with 9 bases in the middle. Germline assignment: CDR1 SGDLS and CDR2 YYNGEE. This CDR3 comprises 11 residues.

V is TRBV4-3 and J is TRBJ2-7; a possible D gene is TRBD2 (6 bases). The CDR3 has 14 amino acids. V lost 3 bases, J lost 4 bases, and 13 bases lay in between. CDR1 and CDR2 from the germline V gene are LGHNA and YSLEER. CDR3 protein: CASSQRTIGYEQYF. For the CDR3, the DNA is TGCGCCAGCAGCCAGAGGACTATTGGGTACGAGCAGTACTTC.

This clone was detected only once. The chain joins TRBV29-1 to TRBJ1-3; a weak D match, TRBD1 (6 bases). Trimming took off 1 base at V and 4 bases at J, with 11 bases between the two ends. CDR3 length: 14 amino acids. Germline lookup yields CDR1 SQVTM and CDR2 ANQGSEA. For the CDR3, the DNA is TGCAGCGTTGAAGGGCGGGGGCGAGGAAACACCATATATTTT. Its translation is CSVEGRGRGNTIYF.

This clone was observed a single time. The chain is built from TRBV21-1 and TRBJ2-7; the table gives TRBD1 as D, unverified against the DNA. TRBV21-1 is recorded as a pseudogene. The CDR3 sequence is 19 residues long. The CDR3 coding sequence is TGTGCCAGCAGCAAAAATGGGCATCTGGGCTTAACAGTAGGCTACGAGCAGTACTTC. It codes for CASSKNGHLGLTVGYEQYF.

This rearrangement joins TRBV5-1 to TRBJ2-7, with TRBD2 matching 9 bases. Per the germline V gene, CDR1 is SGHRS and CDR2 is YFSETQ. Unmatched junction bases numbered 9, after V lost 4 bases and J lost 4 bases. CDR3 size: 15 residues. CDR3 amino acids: CASSKIAGEGYEQYF. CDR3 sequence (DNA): TGCGCCAGCAGCAAAATAGCGGGAGAGGGGTACGAGCAGTACTTC.

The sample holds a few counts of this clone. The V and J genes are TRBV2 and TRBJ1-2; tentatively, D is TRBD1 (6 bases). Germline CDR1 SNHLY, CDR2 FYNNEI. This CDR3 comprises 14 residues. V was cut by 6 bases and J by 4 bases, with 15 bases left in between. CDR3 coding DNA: TGTGCCAGCAGAATGGACAGTACCAGCTATGGCTACACCTTC. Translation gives CASRMDSTSYGYTF. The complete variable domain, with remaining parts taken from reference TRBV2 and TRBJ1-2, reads EPEVTQTPSHQVTQMGQEVILRCVPISNHLYFYWYRQILGQKVEFLVSFYNNEISEKSEIFDDQFSVERPDGSNFTLKIRSTKLEDSAMYFCASRMDSTSYGYTFGSGTRLTVV.

DNA for the CDR3: TGTGCCAGCACCATCTGGCCGGGGGATAATGAGCAGTTCTTC. This translates into CASTIWPGDNEQFF. The rearrangement uses TRBV21-1 and TRBJ2-1; TRBD2, the table's D call, was not compared with the DNA. TRBV21-1 is noted as a pseudogene. The CDR3 extends over 14 amino acids.

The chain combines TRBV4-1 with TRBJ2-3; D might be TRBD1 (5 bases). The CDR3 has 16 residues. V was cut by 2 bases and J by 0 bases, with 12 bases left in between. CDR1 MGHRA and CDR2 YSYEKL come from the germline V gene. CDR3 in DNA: TGCGCCAGCAGCCAAACCCCCAGGGCCAGCACAGATACGCAGTATTTT. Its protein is CASSQTPRASTDTQYF.

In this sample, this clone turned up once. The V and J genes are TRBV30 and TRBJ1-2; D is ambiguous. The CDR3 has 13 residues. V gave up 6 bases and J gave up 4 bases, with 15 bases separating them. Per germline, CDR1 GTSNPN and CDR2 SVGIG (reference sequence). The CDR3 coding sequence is TGTGCCTGCATGGCGGTTCAGCCCTATGGCTACACCTTC. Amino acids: CACMAVQPYGYTF.

This chain's CDR3 is CASTLGGAYNQPQHF. Here the CDR3 DNA reads TGTGCCAGTACCCTAGGGGGGGCTTACAATCAGCCCCAGCATTTT. V is TRBV19 and J is TRBJ1-5, with D tentatively TRBD1 (6 bases). Germline CDR1 and CDR2: LNHDA and SQIVND (reference sequence). This CDR3 region has 15 residues. V was pared by 7 bases and J by 3 bases, with 16 bases between.

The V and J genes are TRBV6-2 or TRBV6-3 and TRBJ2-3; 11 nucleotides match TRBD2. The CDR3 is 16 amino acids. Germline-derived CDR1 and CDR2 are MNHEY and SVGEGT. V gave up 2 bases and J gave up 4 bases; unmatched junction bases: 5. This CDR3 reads CASSYQGTSGPDTQYF. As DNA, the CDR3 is TGTGCCAGCAGTTACCAGGGGACTAGCGGCCCAGATACGCAGTATTTT.

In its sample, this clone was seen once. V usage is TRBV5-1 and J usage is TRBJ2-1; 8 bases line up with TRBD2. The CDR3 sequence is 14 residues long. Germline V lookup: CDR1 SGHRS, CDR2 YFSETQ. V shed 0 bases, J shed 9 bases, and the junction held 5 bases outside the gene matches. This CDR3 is CASSLVAGRVEQFF. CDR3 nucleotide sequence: TGCGCCAGCAGCTTGGTAGCGGGAAGGGTTGAGCAGTTCTTC.

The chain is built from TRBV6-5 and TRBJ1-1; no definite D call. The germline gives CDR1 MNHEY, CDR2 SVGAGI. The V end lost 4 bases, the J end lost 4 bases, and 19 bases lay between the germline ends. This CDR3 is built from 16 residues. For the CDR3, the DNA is TGTGCCAGCAGTTCCCTGATATTCCAACTAGGCACTGAAGCTTTCTTT. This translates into CASSSLIFQLGTEAFF.

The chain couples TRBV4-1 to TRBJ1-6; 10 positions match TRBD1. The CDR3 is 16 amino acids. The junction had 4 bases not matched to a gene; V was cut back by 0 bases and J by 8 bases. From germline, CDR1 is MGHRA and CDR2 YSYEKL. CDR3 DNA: TGCGCCAGCAGCCAAGAAAGGGGACAGGGGCATTCACCCCTCCACTTT. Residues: CASSQERGQGHSPLHF.

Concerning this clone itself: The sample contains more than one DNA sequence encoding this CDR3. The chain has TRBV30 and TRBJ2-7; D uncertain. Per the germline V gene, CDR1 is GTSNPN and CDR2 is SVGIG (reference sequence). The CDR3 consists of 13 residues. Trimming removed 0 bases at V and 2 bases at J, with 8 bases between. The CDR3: CAWSVGVPYEQYF. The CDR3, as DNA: TGTGCCTGGAGTGTCGGTGTCCCCTACGAGCAGTACTTC.

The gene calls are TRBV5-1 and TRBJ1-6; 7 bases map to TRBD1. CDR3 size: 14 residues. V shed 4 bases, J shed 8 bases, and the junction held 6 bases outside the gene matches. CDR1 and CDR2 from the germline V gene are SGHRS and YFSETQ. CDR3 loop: CASSAGQDYSPLHF. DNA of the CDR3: TGCGCCAGCAGCGCCGGACAGGACTATTCACCCCTCCACTTT.

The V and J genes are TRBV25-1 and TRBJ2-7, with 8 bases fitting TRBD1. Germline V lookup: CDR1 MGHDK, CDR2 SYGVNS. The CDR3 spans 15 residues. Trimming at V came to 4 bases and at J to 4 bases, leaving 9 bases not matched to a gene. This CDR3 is CASSAVDRGGYEQYF. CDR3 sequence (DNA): TGTGCCAGCAGTGCCGTCGACAGGGGTGGATACGAGCAGTACTTC.

CDR3 loop: CASSQDFLPSREQYF. DNA of the CDR3: TGTGCCAGCAGCCAAGATTTTCTCCCTAGTCGCGAGCAGTACTTC. This chain links TRBV3-1 (or the pseudogene TRBV3-2) with TRBJ2-7; unclear D gene. Germline CDR1 and CDR2: LGHDT and YNNKEL (reference sequence). The CDR3 length is 15 residues. The V gene lost 0 bases and the J gene lost 6 bases, with 15 bases spanning the gap.